The clone carrying this T cell receptor beta chain was seen more than once but under ten times. What it recognizes is unknown. A second nested PCR with blocking oligonucleotides suppressed unpaired genes. TCRdb fed the emulsion pairing reads into MiXCR, producing one record per CDR3 protein. The sample has several hundred distinct CDR3 sequences; around 50% are singletons. Primers covering all TCR V genes were used in emulsion RT-PCR on CD8+ T cells. Germline CDR1 and CDR2: SGHTA and FQGTGA. Deletions cut 3 bases from V and 7 bases from J, with 10 bases between. The CDR3 spans 13 residues. This entry belongs to a study of T cell repertoires in breast cancer. Findings of the study overall: Tumor-involved sentinel lymph nodes shared about fourfold more TCRs with matched tumors than tumor-free nodes (roughly 8% versus 2%).

This receptor was obtained from a pool of human donors with breast cancer or a healthy control (not recorded which). The sequencing sample was made of CD8+ T cells. The rearrangement links TRBV7-3 to TRBJ2-1, with D perhaps matching TRBD1 or TRBD2 (6 bases each). The CDR3 loop reads CASSFKGGNEQFF. CDR3 sequence (DNA): TGTGCCAGCAGCTTTAAGGGGGGTAATGAGCAGTTCTTC.